This is a list of T cell receptor beta chains from one sample in a study of T cells in Graves' hyperthyroidism and ophthalmopathy. TCRdb reprocessed the multiplex PCR reads via MiXCR and lists one record per CDR3 protein. The sample has hundreds of thousands of distinct CDR3 sequences, roughly a third seen once; the top ten hold around 29%. The sample comprised blood. These receptors all come from a woman between 40 and 50 years old with Graves' hyperthyroidism. Each CDR3 is given with its conserved first and last residue. D genes are given only for firm matches. Not all rows give a size; the values are once, few, many and, for expanded clones, a class.

V	size	D	J	DNA	CDR3
TRBV9	many	-	TRBJ2-7	TGTGCCAGCAGCGTCGGGGCCTCTACTCCCTACGAGCAGTACTTC	CASSVGASTPYEQYF
TRBV19	many	-	TRBJ1-1	TGTGCCAGTAAGGACGCGGCGGGTGAAGCTTTCTTT	CASKDAAGEAFF
TRBV5-4	-	-	TRBJ2-7	TGTGCCAGCAGCTTGTGGGGGACTCCCGGCTTGCTGTACTTC	CASSLWGTPGLLYF
TRBV7-2	few	-	TRBJ1-5	TGTGCCAGCAGGATTGACGGGGAGGGGAGAAATCAGCCCCAGCATTTT	CASRIDGEGRNQPQHF
TRBV7-8	many	TRBD2	TRBJ2-5	TGTGCCAGCCACGAGGGGAAGACTAGCGACCAAGAGACCCAGTACTTC	CASHEGKTSDQETQYF
TRBV29-1	many	-	TRBJ1-2	TGCAGCGCTACAGGGAACTATGGCTACACCTTC	CSATGNYGYTF
TRBV10-2	-	-	TRBJ1-1	TGCGCCAGCAGGGCCAGTAGCTTCCCCGATCGGACTGAAGCTTTCTTT	CASRASSFPDRTEAFF
TRBV19	-	-	TRBJ1-1	TGTGCCAGTAGTATAATGGGGGCTCGGAACACTGAAGCTTTCTTT	CASSIMGARNTEAFF
TRBV2	many	TRBD1	TRBJ1-2	TGTGCCAGCAGTTGGGACAGGGGGCCAAACTATGGCTACACCTTC	CASSWDRGPNYGYTF
TRBV7-9	many	TRBD2	TRBJ2-2	TGTGCCAGCAGCCTAGCGGCTGGGACCGGGGAGCTGTTTTTT	CASSLAAGTGELFF
TRBV6-1	-	-	TRBJ1-4	TGTGCCAGCGCGGTGGCAGGGGTATTATATGAAAAACTGTTTTTT	CASAVAGVLYEKLFF
TRBV20-1	many	-	TRBJ1-2	TGCAGTGCTAGAGTGGGGGGCCTAGGCTATGGCTACACCTTC	CSARVGGLGYGYTF
TRBV2	few	TRBD2	TRBJ2-7	TGTGCCAGCCATTCTTTGACTAGCGGGAGGGGAGAGCAGTACTTC	CASHSLTSGRGEQYF
TRBV6-6	-	-	TRBJ1-5	TGTGCCAGCAGTTACTCCGTGGGAGGGGGCAATCAGCCCCAGCATTTT	CASSYSVGGGNQPQHF
TRBV6-6	many	TRBD1	TRBJ1-5	TGTGCCAGTGGAGGGGGCGAAGGTCAGCCCCAGCATTTT	CASGGGEGQPQHF
TRBV28	-	TRBD1	TRBJ2-7	TGTGCCAGCAGCTCGGGACAGAGCCTTAAGCAGTACTTC	CASSSGQSLKQYF
TRBV7-3	many	-	TRBJ2-6	TGTGCCAGCAGCTCGGCGGATGGGTCCCGTGGGGCCAACGTCCTGACTTTC	CASSSADGSRGANVLTF
TRBV11-2	many	-	TRBJ2-5	TGTGCCAGCAGTCTTATTATAACCCAGTACTTC	CASSLIITQYF
TRBV20-1	few	TRBD1	TRBJ1-5	TGCAGTGCTGGACAGGGGTTTGATCAGCCCCAGCATTTT	CSAGQGFDQPQHF
TRBV2	many	-	TRBJ1-4	TGTGCCAGCAAGGTACAGCGTCCTATTTTT	CASKVQRPIF
TRBV18	-	TRBD1	TRBJ1-5	TGTGCCAGCTCACCCAAGTCCAGGGGGCCGGGCGGCAATCAGCCCCAGCATTTT	CASSPKSRGPGGNQPQHF
TRBV6-1	few	-	TRBJ1-1	TGTGCCAGCAGTGAACAGGGGAGTGTCGGTGCTGAAGCTTTCTTT	CASSEQGSVGAEAFF
TRBV27	-	-	TRBJ1-2	TGTGCCAGCAGTTTGGCTTTTGGCAGACGCTACACCTTC	CASSLAFGRRYTF
TRBV7-2	many	-	TRBJ1-1	TGTGCCAGCAGCTTATGGGGCAATGAAGCTTTCTTT	CASSLWGNEAFF
TRBV10-2	many	TRBD2	TRBJ2-7	TGCGCCAGCAGTGACGAGGCGGGAGGGATTACCTACGAGCAGTACTTC	CASSDEAGGITYEQYF
TRBV19	many	TRBD1	TRBJ2-7	TGTGCCAGTAGCCTGACAGGGACCCACGAGCAGTACTTC	CASSLTGTHEQYF
TRBV18	-	-	TRBJ2-7	TGTGCCAGCTCACCAACGGGGGTAGGTAACGAGCAGTACTTC	CASSPTGVGNEQYF
TRBV10-3	-	-	TRBJ2-6	TGTGCCATCAGACCTTACCCCCACAGCGCGGGGGCCAACGTCCTGACTTTC	CAIRPYPHSAGANVLTF
TRBV2	-	TRBD2	TRBJ2-7	TGTGCCAGCACCCAACCGGGACTAGCGGGGTATGAGCAGTACTTC	CASTQPGLAGYEQYF
TRBV7-6	many	TRBD1	TRBJ2-7	TGTGCCAGCAGCTTTACCCCAGACAGGGCTTACGAGCAGTACTTC	CASSFTPDRAYEQYF
TRBV6-5	-	TRBD1	TRBJ1-1	TGTGCCAGCAGTTTTGGGGACAGGGGGACGGCGGCTTTCTTT	CASSFGDRGTAAFF
TRBV12-3/TRBV12-4	many	-	TRBJ1-6	TGTGCCAGCAGGACTCATAGCTCCTATAATTCACCCCTCCACTTT	CASRTHSSYNSPLHF
TRBV4-1	many	-	TRBJ1-1	TGCGCCAGCAGCCATTCGGGGAGTAGGGCTGAAGCTTTCTTT	CASSHSGSRAEAFF
TRBV20-1	-	-	TRBJ1-3	TGCAGTGCCCTGGGAGACACCATATATTTT	CSALGDTIYF
TRBV25-1	-	-	TRBJ1-2	TGTGCCAGCAGTCCCCCCGGGACGAGGGGCTACGGTGGCTACACCTTC	CASSPPGTRGYGGYTF
TRBV5-4	-	-	TRBJ2-7	TGTGCCAGCAGCCCGTCGGGACTCCAGGCCCCCTACGAGCAGTACTTC	CASSPSGLQAPYEQYF
TRBV7-2	once	-	TRBJ1-2	TGTGCCAGCAGCTTAGTAGGGGCCGTTTATGGCTACACCTTC	CASSLVGAVYGYTF
TRBV25-1	-	-	TRBJ1-1	TGTGCCAGCACCAGTCCCGGAGAAAAAACTGAAGCTTTCTTT	CASTSPGEKTEAFF
TRBV5-6	-	TRBD1	TRBJ1-1	TGTGCCAGCAGCTCGTCACTAGACAGGGGGAATTTGGAGAACACTGAAGCTTTCTTT	CASSSSLDRGNLENTEAFF
TRBV11-2	-	TRBD2	TRBJ2-7	TGTGCCAGCAGCTCGACGGGAGCGGGAGGAAGGGAGCAGTACTTC	CASSSTGAGGREQYF
TRBV4-3	many	-	TRBJ2-6	TGCGCCAGCAGCCAAGCCCGTAAGGCCAACGTCCTGACTTTC	CASSQARKANVLTF
TRBV29-1	-	TRBD1	TRBJ1-2	TGCAGCGACCGGGACAGTGCACCGTCACTCTATGGCTACACCTTC	CSDRDSAPSLYGYTF
TRBV7-3	-	TRBD2	TRBJ2-7	TGTGCCAGCAGCTTAGCGATCGGTAGCGGGAGGTATTCCTACGAGCAGTACTTC	CASSLAIGSGRYSYEQYF
TRBV6-5	few	-	TRBJ2-7	TGTGCCAGCAGCCCACAGAGTGGGAGCGACGAGCAGTACTTC	CASSPQSGSDEQYF
TRBV7-3	-	-	TRBJ1-1	TGTGCCAGCAGCCCCGGTAGGGGGGGACAACACCCCTCCCGAGAAAATCGGTTGGTAGCTTTCTTT	CASSPGRGGQHPSRENRLVAFF
TRBV6-6	-	-	TRBJ1-5	TGTGCCAGCAGTTACAACAGCATAAATCAGCCCCAGCATTTT	CASSYNSINQPQHF
TRBV10-3	-	-	TRBJ1-2	TGTGCCATCAGTGAAATGGCAGGTGGCTACACCTTC	CAISEMAGGYTF
TRBV6-1	-	TRBD1	TRBJ1-6	TGTGCCAGCAGGATGGGGGACAGAGCTTCACCCCTCCACTTT	CASRMGDRASPLHF
TRBV11-1	-	TRBD1	TRBJ2-2	TGTGCCAGCAGCGGGCCAGGGGGTCCCGGGGAGCTGTTTTTT	CASSGPGGPGELFF
TRBV20-1	once	TRBD2	TRBJ2-7	TGCAGTGCAGCGGGACCCTACGAGCAGTACTTC	CSAAGPYEQYF
TRBV6-1	-	-	TRBJ2-7	TGTGCCAGCAGCCCCGCCGGGAGGGGGCAGGGGTACGAGCAGTACTTC	CASSPAGRGQGYEQYF
TRBV5-1	-	-	TRBJ1-2	TGCGCCAGCAGCTTGGTTAGATTGCGGGACACAGCCTATGGCTACACCTTC	CASSLVRLRDTAYGYTF
TRBV15	-	-	TRBJ1-1	TGTGCCACCAGTAGACTAGCCTCCACTGAAGCTTTCTTT	CATSRLASTEAFF
TRBV28	few	TRBD1	TRBJ1-5	TGTGCCAGCATCCTCAGACAGGGGGATCAGCCCCAGCATTTT	CASILRQGDQPQHF